The T cell receptor beta chain described here comes from a study of blood T cell repertoires in COVID-19. Some clones are missing from TCRdb's copy, which holds only in-frame ones; the method was immunoSEQ multiplex PCR. Here the sample spans roughly 250,000 clones, roughly nine tenths being singletons. This clone appeared once. The sequenced sample consisted of peripheral blood. The clonotype comes from a man in his 60s who had recovered from COVID-19.

The CDR3 DNA is TGTGCCACATACAGGGGTTTTGGGGGCTACACCTTC. Amino acids: CATYRGFGGYTF. V and J are TRBV6-5 and TRBJ1-2; 7 bases align to TRBD1. Germline CDR1 and CDR2: MNHEY and SVGAGI. Losses at the gene ends were 10 bases for V and 8 bases for J; bases not matched to a gene: 10. The CDR3 length is 12 residues.